The 4 T cell receptor beta chains given below trace back to one sample, sequenced in a study of blood T cell repertoires in COVID-19. TCRdb's copy holds only in-frame clones and misses some; the assay was immunoSEQ multiplex PCR. The sample holds about 250,000 clones, around 81% seen once. The sequenced sample consisted of peripheral blood. These receptors all come from a woman aged 55-70 years with active or convalescent COVID-19.

The chain employs TRBV10-1 and TRBJ2-2; TRBD2 agrees at 8 bases. The J segment lost 3 bases and the V segment lost 6 bases, leaving 12 bases of the junction unmatched. Per the germline V gene, CDR1 is WNHNN and CDR2 is SYGVQD (reference sequence). This CDR3 has 17 amino acids. CDR3: CASSPRGVAGYTGELFF. CDR3 coding DNA: TGCGCCAGCAGCCCCCGGGGGGTAGCGGGGTACACCGGGGAGCTGTTTTTT.

This clone was counted between two and nine times. This chain links TRBV6-1 with TRBJ2-7; tentative D call: TRBD1 (5 bases). The germline V gene has CDR1 MNHNS and CDR2 SASEGT. CDR3 length: 13 residues. The germline V and J ends were trimmed by 2 bases and 6 bases, with 11 bases remaining between them. CDR3 region: CASSESRTSEQYV. CDR3 nucleotides: TGTGCCAGCAGTGAATCCAGGACATCCGAGCAGTACGTC.

The V call is TRBV12-5, the J call TRBJ2-1; 9 nucleotides match TRBD1. With 5 bases clipped from V and 10 bases from J, the junction kept 9 bases outside the gene matches. CDR1 and CDR2 from the germline V gene are LGHNT and FRNRAP. The CDR3 contains 14 residues. The CDR3 is CASGTNRGQGEQFF. Written as DNA, the CDR3 is TGTGCTAGTGGTACCAACAGGGGGCAAGGGGAGCAGTTCTTC.

The V call is TRBV5-6, the J call TRBJ1-1, with 7 bases identical to TRBD1. V trimming: 4 bases; J trimming: 5 bases; junction bases outside the gene matches: 8. The CDR3 sequence is 14 residues long. Germline V CDR1 and CDR2: SGHDT, YYEEEE. The CDR3 nucleotides are TGTGCCAGCAGCGCCCGGACAGGTTTGACTGAAGCTTTCTTT. Its protein is CASSARTGLTEAFF.